A single sample gave rise to the 26 T cell receptor beta chains below, sequenced in a study of circulating CD8 cells and anti-PD-1 response in melanoma. Using roughly 15 ng of total RNA, TCR libraries were made with the QIAseq Immune Repertoire TCR panel. TCRdb re-called the reads through MiXCR, storing one row per CDR3 protein. Of hundreds of distinct CDR3 sequences listed, 4.5% to 6% are singletons. Sorting of live CD3+CD8+TCRalphabeta+ cells by PD-1 and/or TIGIT gave four subsets. The starting material was CD8+ T cells from PBMCs, obtained at baseline or after one month of anti-PD-1 therapy (not recorded which). All receptors come from a human donor with melanoma.

This clonotype is classed as medium-sized (0.01 to 0.1%). The rearrangement uses TRBV28 and TRBJ2-3, with 7 bases fitting TRBD1. From germline, CDR1 is MDHEN and CDR2 SYDVKM. The CDR3 runs to 15 residues. Trimming removed 6 bases from V and 1 base from J; junction bases left unmatched: 7. CDR3 DNA: TGTGCCAGCAGCCTTGACAGGGTCGGCACAGATACGCAGTATTTT. Protein product: CASSLDRVGTDTQYF. The whole variable domain, filled in from reference TRBV28 and TRBJ2-3, reads DVKVTQSSRYLVKRTGEKVFLECVQDMDHENMFWYRQDPGLGLRLIYFSYDVKMKEKGDIPEGYSVSREKKERFSLILESASTNQTSMYLCASSLDRVGTDTQYFGPGTRLTVL.

In this sample, this clonotype is medium-sized. The rearrangement uses TRBV25-1 and TRBJ1-6, with D tentatively TRBD1 (6 bases). Germline lookup yields CDR1 MGHDK and CDR2 SYGVNS. Between the trimmed V and J ends, which lost 8 bases and 9 bases, there was a span of 17 bases. This CDR3 is 14 amino acids long. CDR3: CASASTGNPSPLHF. As DNA, the CDR3 is TGTGCCAGCGCCAGTACAGGGAACCCTTCACCCCTCCACTTT. Filled out from reference TRBV25-1 and TRBJ1-6, the complete variable domain reads EADIYQTPRYLVIGTGKKITLECSQTMGHDKMYWYQQDPGMELHLIHYSYGVNSTEKGDLSSESTVSRIRTEHFPLTLESARPSHTSQYLCASASTGNPSPLHFGNGTRLTVT.

As concerns this clonotype: A much bigger clone sits one base away, suggesting this may be a read error. In this CDR3 the conserved last residue, phenylalanine or tryptophan, is missing, so a read error is likely. V is TRBV19 and J is TRBJ1-2; D remains unclear. Germline V lookup: CDR1 LNHDA, CDR2 SQIVND (reference sequence). V lost 3 bases and J lost 7, with 6 bases in between. The CDR3 consists of 11 residues. The CDR3 loop is CASSIRRGYTS. The CDR3 nucleotides are TGTGCCAGTAGTATCCGTCGTGGCTACACCTCC.

This clonotype is judged medium-sized. V and J are TRBV19 and TRBJ1-1; D uncertain. Trimming left V 5 bases short and J 2 bases short, with 12 bases between. There are 14 residues in the CDR3. CDR1 is LNHDA, CDR2 SQIVND, per germline (reference sequence). CDR3 DNA: TGTGCCAGTAGTCTCTGGGCGGATAACACTGAAGCTTTCTTT. Translated, it gives CASSLWADNTEAFF.

This clonotype counts as large. This chain connects TRBV5-5 to TRBJ2-2, with no clear D. The CDR3 runs to 14 residues. The V end was cut by 1 base, the J end by 6 bases, with 10 bases between. Germline V CDR1 and CDR2: SGHKS, YYEKEE (reference sequence). CDR3 in amino acids: CASSLKESSGELFF. As DNA, the CDR3 is TGTGCCAGCAGCTTGAAAGAGAGTTCCGGGGAGCTGTTTTTT.

This clonotype is large by share. V and J are TRBV27 and TRBJ1-2; D remains ambiguous. The ends were cut back, 4 bases at V and 2 bases at J, with 8 bases in the middle. CDR3 length equals 13 residues. Germline CDR1 reads MNHEY; CDR2 reads SMNVEV (reference sequence). CDR3 residues: CASSYGENYGYTF. CDR3 nucleotide sequence: TGTGCCAGCAGTTATGGAGAGAACTATGGCTACACCTTC.

This clonotype is large (0.1 to 1%) by share. The gene calls are TRBV9 and TRBJ2-1; D perhaps matches TRBD1 (5 bases). Per germline, CDR1 SGDLS and CDR2 YYNGEE. The CDR3 has 16 amino acids. Trimming removed 0 bases at V and 10 bases at J, with 20 bases between. CDR3 amino acids: CASSVENRTEAGEQFF. In nucleotides, the CDR3 is TGTGCCAGCAGCGTAGAAAACAGGACCGAGGCAGGGGAGCAGTTCTTC.

By sample fraction, this clonotype is medium-sized (0.01 to 0.1%). The rearrangement uses TRBV28 and TRBJ1-1, with 7 bases that match TRBD1. Germline-derived CDR1 and CDR2 are MDHEN and SYDVKM. The CDR3 covers 14 residues. J gave up 0 bases and V 7 bases, and 5 bases lay outside the gene matches. The CDR3 reads CASIRRGMNTEAFF. DNA of the CDR3: TGTGCCAGCATCCGCAGGGGGATGAACACTGAAGCTTTCTTT.

Sample share makes this clonotype large. The chain recombines TRBV5-5 with TRBJ2-7; TRBD1 might be the D (6 bases). The length of the CDR3 is 15 residues. In germline, CDR1 is SGHKS, CDR2 YYEKEE (reference sequence). With 0 bases removed from V and 3 bases from J, the gap between germline ends came to 13 bases. The CDR3 sequence is CASSLEQGIVYEQYF. For the CDR3, the DNA is TGTGCCAGCAGCTTGGAGCAGGGGATAGTCTACGAGCAGTACTTC.

This clonotype is labeled as large. The chain is built from TRBV2 and TRBJ2-2; D is uncertain. Trimming shortened V by 4 bases and J by 7 bases, and 7 bases separated the two germline ends. Germline V gives CDR1 SNHLY, CDR2 FYNNEI. CDR3 length: 12 amino acids. The CDR3 loop reads CASSGPDGELFF. CDR3 coding DNA: TGTGCCAGCAGTGGCCCGGACGGGGAGCTGTTTTTT.

This clonotype counts as medium-sized. The V gene is TRBV19, the J gene TRBJ2-2; D perhaps matches TRBD2 (6 bases). The CDR3 has 14 amino acids. With 7 bases removed from V and 5 bases from J, the gap between germline ends came to 14 bases. The V gene's germline CDR1 is LNHDA and CDR2 SQIVND (reference sequence). DNA of the CDR3: TGTGCCAGTAAAGTTGCGGGGTGGACCGGGGAGCTGTTTTTT. Its translation: CASKVAGWTGELFF.

By sample share, this clonotype is large. This chain uses TRBV28 with TRBJ2-7; a possible D gene is TRBD2 (5 bases). There are 14 residues in the CDR3. V lost 6 bases and J 2 bases, leaving 14 bases between the germline ends. Germline loops: CDR1 MDHEN, CDR2 SYDVKM. CDR3 bases: TGTGCCAGCAGACCGTATTCCGGGACCTACGAGCAGTACTTC. As protein: CASRPYSGTYEQYF.

In this sample, this clonotype is large. The chain employs TRBV29-1 and TRBJ2-2; a possible D gene is TRBD2 (6 bases). CDR1 and CDR2 (germline): SQVTM, ANQGSEA. The CDR3 runs to 15 residues. Trimming removed 0 bases from V and 0 bases from J, with 8 bases in between. In DNA, the CDR3 is TGCAGCGTTGAAGAAGGAGGGGCGAACACCGGGGAGCTGTTTTTT. Its translation: CSVEEGGANTGELFF.

For this clonotype: The conserved phenylalanine or tryptophan is not found at the CDR3 terminus, so this likely reflects a read error. The V gene is TRBV19, the J gene TRBJ2-7, with 9 bases lining up with TRBD1. CDR3 length: 14 residues. V lost 10 bases and J lost 4; bases outside the gene matches: 11. CDR1 and CDR2 (germline): LNHDA, SQIVND (reference sequence). The CDR3 reads CATSPTGGIYEQYL. The CDR3 nucleotides read TGTGCCACCTCCCCGACAGGGGGTATTTACGAGCAGTACCTC.

By share of the sample, this clonotype is large. The chain combines TRBV19 with TRBJ1-6; TRBD1 matches at 7 bases. The CDR3 covers 13 residues. V was pared by 8 bases and J by 6 bases, with 4 bases of the junction left unmatched. Germline values: CDR1 LNHDA, CDR2 SQIVND (reference sequence). For the CDR3, the DNA is TGTGCCAGTGGGGGACAGCTTAATTCACCCCTCCACTTT. It yields the protein CASGGQLNSPLHF.

This clonotype qualifies as medium-sized (0.01 to 0.1%). This rearrangement joins TRBV12-3 or TRBV12-4 to TRBJ2-3, with 7 nucleotides matching TRBD1. The CDR3 consists of 16 residues. V was pared by 7 bases and J by 2 bases, with 12 bases of the junction left unmatched. CDR3 amino acids: CASTEGATPTTDTQYF. The CDR3 DNA reads TGTGCCAGCACCGAGGGGGCCACACCAACCACAGATACGCAGTATTTT.

Judged by abundance, this clonotype is large. The V gene is TRBV19, the J gene TRBJ2-7, with D possibly matching TRBD2 (6 bases). In germline, CDR1 is LNHDA, CDR2 SQIVND (reference sequence). Trimming took off 3 bases at V and 5 bases at J, with 11 bases between the two ends. The CDR3 consists of 13 residues. CDR3 nucleotides: TGTGCCAGTAGTATGTTTGCGGGGAACGAGCAGTACTTC. Translation gives CASSMFAGNEQYF.

This clonotype is termed large (0.1 to 1%). The chain combines TRBV5-4 with TRBJ2-1; D is unclear. The CDR3 totals 13 residues. Germline V gene data show CDR1 as SGHNT and CDR2 as YYREEE (reference sequence). V was clipped by 0 bases and J by 5 bases, with 6 bases between them. CDR3 region: CASSLDSHNEQFF. CDR3 sequence (DNA): TGTGCCAGCAGCTTGGACTCTCACAATGAGCAGTTCTTC.

In this sample, this clonotype is medium-sized (0.01 to 0.1%). The V and J genes are TRBV27 and TRBJ2-3, with D perhaps given as TRBD1 or TRBD2 (5 bases each). Germline V lookup: CDR1 MNHEY, CDR2 SMNVEV (reference sequence). The CDR3 runs to 16 residues. V lost 3 bases, J lost 1 base, and 14 bases lay in between. Here the CDR3 DNA reads TGTGCCAGCAGTTTTGGCTGGGGACGTGGCACAGATACGCAGTATTTT. It specifies CASSFGWGRGTDTQYF.

This clonotype qualifies as medium-sized. This chain joins TRBV24-1 and TRBJ2-3; D is perhaps TRBD2 (6 bases). The germline gives CDR1 KGHDR, CDR2 SFDVKD. The germline V and J ends were trimmed by 4 bases and 6 bases, with 19 bases remaining between them. CDR3 size: 16 residues. The CDR3, as DNA: TGTGCCACCAGTGACCCGGGACTCCCTAGGTCCGATACGCAGTATTTT. Its translation is CATSDPGLPRSDTQYF.

To note about this clonotype: Here the CDR3 omits its conserved ending phenylalanine or tryptophan, so a read error is the likely source. This chain joins TRBV4-1 and TRBJ2-2; tentatively, D is TRBD1 (6 bases). The V end lost 5 bases, the J end lost 3 bases, and 10 bases lay between the germline ends. In germline, CDR1 is MGHRA, CDR2 YSYEKL. The CDR3 runs 14 residues. The CDR3 sequence: CASSFHRDTGELFV. CDR3 nucleotide sequence: TGCGCCAGCAGCTTCCACAGGGACACCGGGGAGCTGTTTGTT.

Sample share makes this clonotype medium-sized. The chain employs TRBV5-6 and TRBJ1-5; 11 bases match TRBD1. The CDR3 totals 16 residues. The ends lost 2 bases at V and 7 bases at J; junction bases unmatched: 8. Germline V CDR1 and CDR2: SGHDT, YYEEEE. CDR3 protein: CASSFPRTGGLQPQHF. The DNA of the CDR3 is TGTGCCAGCAGCTTCCCGCGGACAGGGGGCTTACAGCCCCAGCATTTT.

This clonotype is judged large. This chain connects TRBV27 to TRBJ2-7; no definite D call. Germline CDR1 and CDR2: MNHEY and SMNVEV (reference sequence). The CDR3 totals 12 residues. V was clipped by 7 bases and J by 3 bases, with 10 bases between them. The CDR3 nucleotides are TGTGCCAGCAAAGGAGAATACTACGAGCAGTACTTC. Amino acids: CASKGEYYEQYF.

In the case of this clonotype: It is unclear where the CDR3 begins or ends on the DNA, so no DNA is shown, and the CDR3 is as TCRdb lists it. The gene calls are TRBV7-2 and TRBJ2-7; the tabulated D call, TRBD2, remains unverified against the DNA. Counting both end residues, the CDR3 totals 14 amino acids. Germline V gene data show CDR1 as SGHTA and CDR2 as FQGNSA. CDR3 sequence: CASSFASGAYERYF.

By share, this clonotype ranks as medium-sized (0.01 to 0.1%). The chain has TRBV27 and TRBJ2-5; possible D gene TRBD1, 5 bases. There are 17 residues in the CDR3. CDR1 and CDR2 (germline): MNHEY, SMNVEV (reference sequence). Trimming cost V 0 bases and J 4 bases, with 18 bases left between them. CDR3 protein: CASSLSPIAGLRETQYF. CDR3 coding DNA: TGTGCCAGCAGTTTATCGCCCATCGCAGGGTTACGAGAGACCCAGTACTTC.

By frequency in the sample, this clonotype is medium-sized. The chain joins TRBV24-1 to TRBJ2-1, with 11 positions matching TRBD1. The germline V gene encodes CDR1 KGHDR and CDR2 SFDVKD. The V gene end was trimmed by 8 bases and the J gene end by 4 bases; junction bases not matched to a gene: 6. This CDR3 is 15 amino acids long. Here the CDR3 reads CATTPGQGAYNEQFF. The CDR3 DNA reads as TGTGCCACCACCCCCGGACAGGGGGCTTACAATGAGCAGTTCTTC.